This TCR beta chain derives from a study of blood T cells in healthy people across ages. The study's findings and limits: The CMV status of each donor remained undetermined, and this could have confounded shifts in expanded clonotypes.

In the case of this clonotype: The antigen remains undetermined.

Trimming left V 4 bases short and J 6 bases short, with 12 bases between. Germline lookup yields CDR1 LGHNA and CDR2 YNFKEQ. The CDR3 covers 13 residues. The second PCR ran about 6 to 12 cycles with a sample-barcoded 5' primer and J-beta primers. Unique molecular identifiers of 12 random nucleotides labeled each cDNA. TCRdb passed the 5' RACE reads through MiXCR, listing each CDR3 protein once. The sample shows about 1.4 million distinct CDR3 sequences, around 59% of them seen only once. The TCR originated in a man between 18 and 35 years old in good health. Sequenced material: blood. The J gene is TRBJ1-2, the V gene TRBV4-2; D gene ambiguous. DNA for the CDR3: TGTGCCAGCAGCCCGTCGCGTGCCCATGGCTACACCTTC. Its protein product is CASSPSRAHGYTF.